The 14 T cell receptor beta chains below all came from one sample that was sequenced in a study of blood T cell repertoires in COVID-19. The protocol was immunoSEQ multiplex PCR, while the TCRdb copy is restricted to in-frame clones and leaves out a portion. In the table there are about 190,000 clones, 65% to 85% of which are singletons. Sequenced material: PBMCs or T cells enriched from blood (not recorded which). The receptors come from a woman in her thirties who had recovered from COVID-19.

This chain uses TRBV28 with TRBJ2-4, with TRBD2 matching over 7 bases. V shed 2 bases, J shed 0 bases, and the junction held 10 bases outside the gene matches. Germline lookup yields CDR1 MDHEN and CDR2 SYDVKM. The CDR3 consists of 18 residues. CDR3 bases: TGTGCCAGCAGTTTACAGCCTCCGGGACTAACAGCCAAAAACATTCAGTACTTC. Its translation is CASSLQPPGLTAKNIQYF.

This chain connects TRBV28 to TRBJ1-1, with 8 bases matching TRBD1. Germline CDR1 reads MDHEN; CDR2 reads SYDVKM. This CDR3 region has 14 residues. With V trimmed by 8 bases and J by 0 bases, 5 bases remained unmatched. The DNA of the CDR3 is TGTGCCAGCGGGACAGGCATCATGAACACTGAAGCTTTCTTT. Translating it yields CASGTGIMNTEAFF.

The chain employs TRBV28 and TRBJ2-4; possibly TRBD1 for D (6 bases). Germline V lookup: CDR1 MDHEN, CDR2 SYDVKM. Trimming took 7 bases from V and 6 from J, leaving 16 bases between them. CDR3 length: 14 amino acids. The CDR3 sequence is CASNSPGHRNIQYF. DNA of the CDR3: TGTGCCAGCAATTCACCGGGACACCGAAACATTCAGTACTTC.

The chain has TRBV7-9 and TRBJ2-2; D is undetermined. The CDR3 sequence is 12 residues long. The V gene's germline CDR1 is SEHNR and CDR2 FQNEAQ (reference sequence). The ends were cut back, 1 base at V and 6 bases at J, with 3 bases in the middle. The chain's CDR3 is CASSLGPGELFF. In DNA, the CDR3 is TGTGCCAGCAGCTTAGGGCCCGGGGAGCTGTTTTTT.

DNA for the CDR3: TGTGCCAGCAGTTATGGTCGACAGGGGACTGAAAAACTGTTTTTT. It encodes CASSYGRQGTEKLFF. V and J are TRBV6-6 and TRBJ1-4; TRBD1 matches at 8 bases. V was clipped by 3 bases and J by 7 bases; unmatched bases: 7. CDR3 length equals 15 residues. CDR1 and CDR2 (germline): MNHNY, SVGAGI (reference sequence).

The chain links TRBV9 to TRBJ2-2, with TRBD1 matching over 7 bases. Germline CDR1 SGDLS, CDR2 YYNGEE. The V segment lost 2 bases and the J segment 6 bases; nucleotides outside the gene matches: 4. This CDR3 comprises 14 residues. The CDR3 protein is CASSVSTGAGELFF. CDR3 nucleotides: TGTGCCAGCAGCGTCTCAACAGGGGCCGGGGAGCTGTTTTTT.

V gene TRBV19 combines with J gene TRBJ2-7; TRBD2 might be the D (5 bases). V dropped 4 bases and J dropped 1 base, with 8 bases sitting between them. This CDR3 is built from 13 residues. From germline, CDR1 is LNHDA and CDR2 SQIVND (reference sequence). The DNA of the CDR3 is TGTGCCAGTAGTAGAGGGCCGTCCTACGAGCAGTACGTC. This gives the protein CASSRGPSYEQYV.

This rearrangement joins TRBV28 to TRBJ1-4, with TRBD1 identical over 9 bases. The J segment lost 6 bases and the V segment lost 2 bases, leaving 7 bases of the junction unmatched. CDR3 size: 16 residues. Germline V lookup: CDR1 MDHEN, CDR2 SYDVKM. Written as DNA, the CDR3 is TGTGCCAGCAGTTTAGGGACAGGGAGGGGGGATGAAAAACTGTTTTTT. Amino acid sequence: CASSLGTGRGDEKLFF.

This clone turned up a few times. The V call is TRBV3-1 (or the pseudogene TRBV3-2), the J call TRBJ2-1; 8 bases map to TRBD2. Germline trimming cut 0 bases from V and 9 bases from J; bases unmatched to any gene: 10. Germline values: CDR1 LGHDT, CDR2 YNNKEL (reference sequence). CDR3 length: 16 amino acids. In DNA form, the CDR3 reads TGTGCCAGCAGCCAAGACGGACTAGCCGCCTTCAGTGAGCAGTTCTTC. Protein sequence: CASSQDGLAAFSEQFF.

Here the CDR3 DNA reads TGTGCCAGCAGTTACCACGCAGGTAACTATGGCTACACCTTC. Translation gives CASSYHAGNYGYTF. The V call is TRBV6-5, the J call TRBJ1-2; D is undetermined. Looked up from germline, CDR1 is MNHEY and CDR2 is SVGAGI. V was trimmed by 2 bases and J by 1 base, leaving 8 bases between them. The CDR3 is 14 amino acids.

This chain connects TRBV5-6 to TRBJ1-5, with D unresolved. The CDR3 spans 15 residues. Germline V gives CDR1 SGHDT, CDR2 YYEEEE. V lost 3 bases, J lost 9 bases, and 19 bases lay in between. This CDR3 is CASSSTGVGGRPQHF. CDR3 nucleotides: TGTGCCAGCAGCTCGACTGGAGTTGGAGGGCGGCCCCAGCATTTT.

The gene calls are TRBV7-5 and TRBJ2-3; the DNA was not compared with TRBD1, the D call given in the table. TRBV7-5 is tagged as a pseudogene. This CDR3 has 17 amino acids. CDR3 loop: CARSLGGGAGGLVTQYF. Written as DNA, the CDR3 is TGTGCCAGAAGCTTAGGGGGAGGGGCAGGGGGCCTGGTGACGCAGTATTTT.

This chain uses TRBV5-1 with TRBJ2-1; D is possibly TRBD2 (5 bases). Germline loops: CDR1 SGHRS, CDR2 YFSETQ. The V and J ends lost 1 base and 5 bases respectively, with 19 bases between them. The CDR3 extends over 17 amino acids. CDR3 region: CASSLILKTTSDNEQFF. DNA of the CDR3: TGCGCCAGCAGCTTGATTCTTAAGACTACGAGTGACAATGAGCAGTTCTTC.

The chain employs TRBV5-1 and TRBJ1-5, with D perhaps matching TRBD1 (6 bases). The CDR3 totals 15 residues. With 4 bases removed from V and 0 bases from J, the gap between germline ends came to 11 bases. The germline gives CDR1 SGHRS, CDR2 YFSETQ. The CDR3 nucleotides read TGCGCCAGCAGCCAAGGGGACACTAGCAATCAGCCCCAGCATTTT. Translating gives CASSQGDTSNQPQHF.